Presented here are 13 T cell receptor beta chains from one specimen sequenced in a study of T-cell memory formation after mild COVID-19. TCRdb redid the calling of the 5' RACE reads with MiXCR, one entry per CDR3 protein. The table has 300,000 to 350,000 distinct CDR3 sequences, about an eighth seen once; the top ten hold about 21%. The source material was PBMCs or a T cell subset sorted from them (not recorded which). These TCRs come from a man between 18 and 35 years old who had mild COVID-19 (a few samples of this study predate the infection). Cell type and time point are not known.

The chain combines TRBV28 with TRBJ2-5, with 7 positions matching TRBD2. CDR1 and CDR2 from the germline V gene are MDHEN and SYDVKM. CDR3 size: 12 residues. Trimming cost V 8 bases and J 0 bases; bases outside gene matches: 0. The CDR3 DNA is TGTGCCAGCGGGGGGGACCAAGAGACCCAGTACTTC. It encodes CASGGDQETQYF.

This clonotype occurred a few times. J is TRBJ1-6 and V is TRBV4-3, with 8 positions matching TRBD1. The CDR3 contains 19 residues. Trimming at V came to 0 bases and at J to 5 bases, leaving 12 bases not matched to a gene. Germline V lookup: CDR1 LGHNA, CDR2 YSLEER. The CDR3 nucleotides read TGCGCCAGCAGCCAAGATCCCAATTGGACAGGGATGAATAATTCACCCCTCCACTTT. Protein sequence: CASSQDPNWTGMNNSPLHF.

In its sample, this clonotype was seen many times. V and J are TRBV7-9 and TRBJ2-3; possibly TRBD1 or TRBD2 for D (5 bases each). The CDR3 consists of 14 residues. Germline-derived CDR1 and CDR2 are SEHNR and FQNEAQ (reference sequence). V was trimmed by 2 bases and J by 1 base, leaving 7 bases between them. The chain's CDR3 is CASSLMGGTDTQYF. The CDR3 bases are TGTGCCAGCAGCTTAATGGGGGGCACAGATACGCAGTATTTT.

V gene TRBV10-3 combines with J gene TRBJ1-5, with 7 bases lining up with TRBD1. Germline V gives CDR1 ENHRY, CDR2 SYGVKD. The CDR3 runs to 13 residues. The V gene end was trimmed by 6 bases and the J gene end by 3 bases; junction bases not matched to a gene: 2. The DNA of the CDR3 is TGTGCCATCAGGGGGACAGACAATCAGCCCCAGCATTTT. Its protein product is CAIRGTDNQPQHF.

This clonotype came up many times. The V and J genes are TRBV6-1 and TRBJ2-2; TRBD1 aligns across 8 bases. Germline CDR1 and CDR2: MNHNS and SASEGT. This CDR3 has 13 amino acids. With V trimmed by 4 bases and J by 7 bases, 2 bases remained unmatched. In DNA form, the CDR3 reads TGTGCCAGCAGTGTACAGGGGGTCGGGGAGCTGTTTTTT. It is translated as CASSVQGVGELFF.

This clonotype has just a few counts. CDR3 coding DNA: TGTGCCAGCAGGGGCAGCGGGGTACCCTCTAGCACAGATACGCAGTATTTT. Its translation is CASRGSGVPSSTDTQYF. The J gene is TRBJ2-3, the V gene TRBV12-3 or TRBV12-4; 7 bases fit TRBD2. J was trimmed by 0 bases and V by 6 bases; bases with no gene match: 12. This CDR3 region has 17 residues.

There are many counts of this clonotype. The chain employs TRBV5-1 and TRBJ2-5; D gene ambiguous. In germline, CDR1 is SGHRS, CDR2 YFSETQ. This CDR3 comprises 14 residues. The ends were cut back, 2 bases at V and 5 bases at J, with 13 bases in the middle. CDR3 residues: CASSFTSQLETQYF. The CDR3 bases are TGCGCCAGCAGCTTCACCTCTCAGTTGGAGACCCAGTACTTC.

The V call is TRBV27, the J call TRBJ2-2, with D tentatively TRBD2 (6 bases). V was cut by 5 bases and J by 5 bases, with 6 bases left in between. Per the germline V gene, CDR1 is MNHEY and CDR2 is SMNVEV (reference sequence). The CDR3 covers 12 residues. The CDR3 DNA follows: TGTGCCAGCAGTGGGAGGACCGGGGAGCTGTTTTTT. It translates to CASSGRTGELFF.

The chain joins TRBV20-1 to TRBJ2-3, with 7 bases identical to TRBD2. The CDR3 covers 17 residues. Germline CDR1 reads DFQATT; CDR2 reads SNEGSKA (reference sequence). The V gene end was trimmed by 5 bases and the J gene end by 1 base; junction bases not matched to a gene: 15. CDR3 DNA sequence: TGCAGTGCTGCCTACTCGGGACTAACCTGGGGCACAGATACGCAGTATTTT. This gives the protein CSAAYSGLTWGTDTQYF.

This clonotype came up many times. This sequence joins TRBV20-1 and TRBJ2-1; D is undetermined. V lost 6 bases to trimming and J lost 2 bases, with 2 bases between them. The CDR3 contains 10 residues. Germline values: CDR1 DFQATT, CDR2 SNEGSKA (reference sequence). The CDR3 protein is CSAAYNEQFF. In DNA, the CDR3 is TGCAGTGCAGCCTACAATGAGCAGTTCTTC.

In this sample, this clonotype turned up a few times. The V call is TRBV20-1, the J call TRBJ2-5; TRBD2 matches at 7 bases. The V segment lost 0 bases and the J segment 3 bases; nucleotides outside the gene matches: 7. From germline, CDR1 is DFQATT and CDR2 SNEGSKA (reference sequence). CDR3 length: 15 amino acids. CDR3 coding DNA: TGCAGTGCTAGAGATCCCACTACTAGCGAAGAGACCCAGTACTTC. Translating it yields CSARDPTTSEETQYF.

In its sample, this clonotype was seen a few times. The rearrangement uses TRBV6-5 and TRBJ2-1; TRBD2 agrees at 8 bases. The V gene end was trimmed by 0 bases and the J gene end by 5 bases; junction bases not matched to a gene: 9. The CDR3 is made up of 17 amino acids. Germline V gives CDR1 MNHEY, CDR2 SVGAGI. The CDR3 bases are TGTGCCAGCAGTTACTCTCCCCCGGGGGGGCAAGACAATGAGCAGTTCTTC. Residues: CASSYSPPGGQDNEQFF.

The chain recombines TRBV29-1 with TRBJ1-2; TRBD1 is a possible D gene (6 bases). Germline V gives CDR1 SQVTM, CDR2 ANQGSEA. Trimming pared 2 bases from V and 7 bases from J, leaving 14 bases between. CDR3 length equals 13 residues. CDR3 nucleotide sequence: TGCAGCGTTGAACAGGGGATCGGGGGTGGCTACACCTTC. Translated, it gives CSVEQGIGGGYTF.